This T cell receptor beta chain was found in a study of shared clonotypes between healthy human individuals. As defined, naive CD8 cells were CD45RO-negative and positively selected for CCR7, with terminally differentiated effector memory CD45RA+ cells excluded. Each donor was a Caucasian adult residing in Nashville, Tennessee. TCRdb's table, derived via immunoSEQ multiplex PCR, lists solely in-frame clones and lacks some. The sample records millions of clones, approximately 95% being singletons. The V gene's germline CDR1 is SGHNT and CDR2 YYREEE (reference sequence). Trimming cost V 4 bases and J 2 bases; bases outside gene matches: 7. There are 15 residues in the CDR3.

V is TRBV5-4 and J is TRBJ1-1, with 8 bases aligning to TRBD1. Sequenced sample: naive CD8+ T cells sorted from blood. The sequence was obtained from a young man in good health. The CDR3 sequence: CASSPGGAGNTEAFF. CDR3 nucleotides: TGTGCCAGCAGCCCAGGGGGCGCGGGAAACACTGAAGCTTTCTTT. Using reference TRBV5-4 and TRBJ1-1 for the parts outside the CDR3, the full variable domain is ETGVTQSPTHLIKTRGQQVTLRCSSQSGHNTVSWYQQALGQGPQFIFQYYREEENGRGNFPPRFSGLQFPNYSSELNVNALELDDSALYLCASSPGGAGNTEAFFGQGTRLTVV.